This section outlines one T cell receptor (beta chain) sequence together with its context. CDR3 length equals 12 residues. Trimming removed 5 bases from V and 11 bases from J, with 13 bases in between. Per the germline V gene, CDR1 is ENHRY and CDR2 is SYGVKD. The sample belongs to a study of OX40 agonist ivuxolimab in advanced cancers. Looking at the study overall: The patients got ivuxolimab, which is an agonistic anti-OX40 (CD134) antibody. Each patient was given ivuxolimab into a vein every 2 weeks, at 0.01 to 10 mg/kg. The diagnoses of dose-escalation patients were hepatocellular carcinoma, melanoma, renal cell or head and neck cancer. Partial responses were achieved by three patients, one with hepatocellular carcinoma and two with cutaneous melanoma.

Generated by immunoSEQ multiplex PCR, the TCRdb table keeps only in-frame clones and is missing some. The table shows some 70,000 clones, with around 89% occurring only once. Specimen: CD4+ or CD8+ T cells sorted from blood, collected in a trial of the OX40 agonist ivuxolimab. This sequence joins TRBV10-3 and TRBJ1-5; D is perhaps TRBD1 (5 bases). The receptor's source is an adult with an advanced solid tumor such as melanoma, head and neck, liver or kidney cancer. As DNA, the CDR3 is TGTGCCATCAGTCCTGCGGTGGGGGCCCAGCATTTT. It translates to CAISPAVGAQHF.